This entry features one T cell receptor (beta chain) sequence. The CDR3 runs to 16 residues. Trimming took 0 bases from V and 4 from J, leaving 15 bases between them. Germline values: CDR1 DFQATT, CDR2 SNEGSKA (reference sequence). RNA amounts of about 0.5 to 1 ug underwent reverse transcription with random hexamers. One entry per CDR3 protein, called by TCRdb with MiXCR from the immunoSEQ multiplex PCR reads. The table records 200,000 to 300,000 distinct CDR3 sequences, 93% of them present only once. The multiple sclerosis controls comprised treatment-naive patients whose relapsing-remitting disease was stable or active. Negative isolation yielded CD8+ and CD4+ T cells; FACS enriched TEMRA cells. The data stem from a study of CD8 T cells in Susac syndrome.

The rearrangement links TRBV20-1 to TRBJ2-2; D possibly corresponds to TRBD2 (5 bases). The clonotype originates from a human donor with multiple sclerosis. The sample consisted of CD4+ T cells from PBMCs. CDR3 protein: CSARDPRGPGTGELFF. For the CDR3, the DNA is TGCAGTGCTAGAGATCCTCGCGGGCCGGGCACCGGGGAGCTGTTTTTT.